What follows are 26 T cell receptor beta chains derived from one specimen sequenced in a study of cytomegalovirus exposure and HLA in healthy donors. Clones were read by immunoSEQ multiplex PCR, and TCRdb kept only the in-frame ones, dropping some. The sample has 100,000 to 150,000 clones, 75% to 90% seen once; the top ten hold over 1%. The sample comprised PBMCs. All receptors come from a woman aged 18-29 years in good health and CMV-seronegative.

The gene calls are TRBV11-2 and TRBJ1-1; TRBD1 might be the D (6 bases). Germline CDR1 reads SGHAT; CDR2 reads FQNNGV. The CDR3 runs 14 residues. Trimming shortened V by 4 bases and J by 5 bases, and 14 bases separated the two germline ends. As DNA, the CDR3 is TGTGCCAGCAGCTGGGGGCAGGGTGAGACTGAAGCTTTCTTT. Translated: CASSWGQGETEAFF.

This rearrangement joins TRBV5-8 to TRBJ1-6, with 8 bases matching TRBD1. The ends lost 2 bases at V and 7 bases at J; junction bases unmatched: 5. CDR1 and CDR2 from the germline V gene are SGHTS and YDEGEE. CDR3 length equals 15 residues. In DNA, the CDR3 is TGTGCCAGCAGCTTTCAGGGGGCGAGGAATTCACCCCTCCACTTT. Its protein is CASSFQGARNSPLHF.

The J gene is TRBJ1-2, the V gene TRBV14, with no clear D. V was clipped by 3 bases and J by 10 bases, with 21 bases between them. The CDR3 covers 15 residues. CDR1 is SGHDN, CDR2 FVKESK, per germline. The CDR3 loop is CASSQWGVPLRSYTF. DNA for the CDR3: TGTGCCAGCAGCCAGTGGGGAGTCCCCCTGAGGTCCTACACCTTC.

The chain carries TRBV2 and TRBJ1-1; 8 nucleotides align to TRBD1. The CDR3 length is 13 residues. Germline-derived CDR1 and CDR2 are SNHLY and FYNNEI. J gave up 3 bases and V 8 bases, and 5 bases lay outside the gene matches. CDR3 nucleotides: TGTGCCAGCGGGGACAGGAGGGACACTGAAGCTTTCTTT. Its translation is CASGDRRDTEAFF. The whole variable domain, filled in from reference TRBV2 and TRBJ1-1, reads EPEVTQTPSHQVTQMGQEVILRCVPISNHLYFYWYRQILGQKVEFLVSFYNNEISEKSEIFDDQFSVERPDGSNFTLKIRSTKLEDSAMYFCASGDRRDTEAFFGQGTRLTVV.

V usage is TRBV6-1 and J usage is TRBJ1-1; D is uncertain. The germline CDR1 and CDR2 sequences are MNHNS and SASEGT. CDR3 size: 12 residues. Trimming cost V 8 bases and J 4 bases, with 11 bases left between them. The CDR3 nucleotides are TGTGCCAGCGCTACTTCTCTCACTGAAGCTTTCTTT. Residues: CASATSLTEAFF.

The CDR3 nucleotides read TGTGCCAGCAGCCCTACGGGGACAACCTTGGGCGCTTTCTTT. This gives the protein CASSPTGTTLGAFF. The rearrangement joins TRBV9 to TRBJ1-1; possible D gene TRBD1, 6 bases. The CDR3 has 14 amino acids. Germline V gene data show CDR1 as SGDLS and CDR2 as YYNGEE. Deletions cut 4 bases from V and 11 bases from J, with 21 bases between.

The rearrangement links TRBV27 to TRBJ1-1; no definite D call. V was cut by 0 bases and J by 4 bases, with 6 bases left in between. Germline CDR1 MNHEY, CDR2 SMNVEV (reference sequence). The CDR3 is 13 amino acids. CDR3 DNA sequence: TGTGCCAGCAGTTTATCTTCGTCCACTGAAGCTTTCTTT. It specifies CASSLSSSTEAFF.

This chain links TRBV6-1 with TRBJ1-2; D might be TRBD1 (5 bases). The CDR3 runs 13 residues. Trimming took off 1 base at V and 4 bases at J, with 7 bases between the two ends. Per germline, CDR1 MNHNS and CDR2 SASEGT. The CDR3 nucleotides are TGTGCCAGCAGTGAAGAAGGGGCCTATGGCTACACCTTC. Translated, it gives CASSEEGAYGYTF.

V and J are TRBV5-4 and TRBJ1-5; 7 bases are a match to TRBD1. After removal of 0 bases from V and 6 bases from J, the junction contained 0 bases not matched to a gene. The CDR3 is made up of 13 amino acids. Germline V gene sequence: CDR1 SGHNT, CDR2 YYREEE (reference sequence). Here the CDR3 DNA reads TGTGCCAGCAGCTTGGAGGGGGCTCAGCCCCAGCATTTT. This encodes CASSLEGAQPQHF.

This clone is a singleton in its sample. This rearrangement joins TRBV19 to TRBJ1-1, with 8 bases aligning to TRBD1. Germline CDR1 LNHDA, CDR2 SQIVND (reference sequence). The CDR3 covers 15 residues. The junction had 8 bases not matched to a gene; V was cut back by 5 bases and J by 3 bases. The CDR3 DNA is TGTGCCAGTAGTTCAGGACAGGGTCTATACACTGAAGCTTTCTTT. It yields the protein CASSSGQGLYTEAFF.

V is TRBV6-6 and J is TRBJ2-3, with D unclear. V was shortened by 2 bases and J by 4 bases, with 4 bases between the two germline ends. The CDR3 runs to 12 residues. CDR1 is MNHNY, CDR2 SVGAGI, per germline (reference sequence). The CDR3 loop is CASSYRADTQYF. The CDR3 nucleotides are TGTGCCAGCAGTTACCGGGCAGATACGCAGTATTTT.

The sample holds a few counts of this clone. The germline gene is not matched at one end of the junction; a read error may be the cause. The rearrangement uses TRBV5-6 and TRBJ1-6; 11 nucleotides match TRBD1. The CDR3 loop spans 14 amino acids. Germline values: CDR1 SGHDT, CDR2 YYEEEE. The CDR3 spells CASSSMDRGPSSYF. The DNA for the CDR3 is TGTGCCAGCAGCTCGATGGACAGGGGGCCTTCCTCGTACTTT.

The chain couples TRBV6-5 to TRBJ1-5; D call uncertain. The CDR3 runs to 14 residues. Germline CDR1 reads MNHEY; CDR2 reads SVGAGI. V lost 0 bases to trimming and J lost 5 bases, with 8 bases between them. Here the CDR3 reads CASSYSEGDQPQHF. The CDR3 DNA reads TGTGCCAGCAGTTACTCGGAGGGAGATCAGCCCCAGCATTTT.

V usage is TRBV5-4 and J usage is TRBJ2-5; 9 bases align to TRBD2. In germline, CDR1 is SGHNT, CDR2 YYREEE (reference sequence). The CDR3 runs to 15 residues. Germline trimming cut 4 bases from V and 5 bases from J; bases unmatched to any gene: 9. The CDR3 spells CASSGIAGAWETQYF. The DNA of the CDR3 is TGTGCCAGCAGCGGTATAGCGGGGGCCTGGGAGACCCAGTACTTC. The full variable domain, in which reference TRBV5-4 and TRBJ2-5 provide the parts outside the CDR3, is ETGVTQSPTHLIKTRGQQVTLRCSSQSGHNTVSWYQQALGQGPQFIFQYYREEENGRGNFPPRFSGLQFPNYSSELNVNALELDDSALYLCASSGIAGAWETQYFGPGTRLLVL.

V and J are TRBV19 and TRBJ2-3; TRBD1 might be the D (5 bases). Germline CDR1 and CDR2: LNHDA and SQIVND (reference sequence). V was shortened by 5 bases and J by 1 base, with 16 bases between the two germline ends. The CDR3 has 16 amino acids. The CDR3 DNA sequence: TGTGCCAGTAGTGATTTTACAGGCTACGGCACAGATACGCAGTATTTT. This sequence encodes CASSDFTGYGTDTQYF.

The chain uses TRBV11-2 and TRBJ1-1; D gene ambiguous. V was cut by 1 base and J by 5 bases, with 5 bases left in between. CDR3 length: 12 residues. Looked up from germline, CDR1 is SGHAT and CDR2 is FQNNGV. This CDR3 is CASSLAGTEAFF. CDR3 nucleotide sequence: TGTGCCAGCAGCTTAGCGGGGACTGAAGCTTTCTTT.

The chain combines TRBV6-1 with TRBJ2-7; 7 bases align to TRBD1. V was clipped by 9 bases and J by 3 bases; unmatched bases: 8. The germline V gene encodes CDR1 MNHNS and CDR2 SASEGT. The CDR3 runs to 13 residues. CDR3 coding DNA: TGTGCCAGTCGACCCGGGACAGACTACGAGCAGTACTTC. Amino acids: CASRPGTDYEQYF.

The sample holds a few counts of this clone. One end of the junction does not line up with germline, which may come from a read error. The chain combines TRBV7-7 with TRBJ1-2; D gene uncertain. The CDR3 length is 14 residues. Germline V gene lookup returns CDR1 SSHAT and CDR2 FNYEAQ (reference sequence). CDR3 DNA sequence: TGTGCTAGCAGCTTAGCGGAGACTCCCTATGGCTACACCTTC. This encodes CASSLAETPYGYTF.

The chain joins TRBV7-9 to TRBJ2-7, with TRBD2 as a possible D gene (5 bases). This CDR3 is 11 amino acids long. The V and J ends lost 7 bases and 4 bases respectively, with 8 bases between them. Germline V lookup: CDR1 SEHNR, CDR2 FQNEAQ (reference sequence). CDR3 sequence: CASTGMYEQYF. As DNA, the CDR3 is TGTGCCAGCACCGGGATGTACGAGCAGTACTTC.

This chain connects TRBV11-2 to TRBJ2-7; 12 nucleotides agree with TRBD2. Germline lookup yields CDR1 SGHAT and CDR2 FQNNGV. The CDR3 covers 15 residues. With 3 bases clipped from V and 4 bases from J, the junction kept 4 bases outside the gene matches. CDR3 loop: CASSFPSGGVYEQYF. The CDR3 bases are TGTGCCAGCAGCTTCCCTAGCGGGGGGGTGTACGAGCAGTACTTC.

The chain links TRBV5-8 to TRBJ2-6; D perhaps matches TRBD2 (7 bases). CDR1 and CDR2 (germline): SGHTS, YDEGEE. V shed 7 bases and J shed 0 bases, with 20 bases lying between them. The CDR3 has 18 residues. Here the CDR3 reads CASWGAGEPNSGANVLTF. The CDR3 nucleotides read TGTGCCAGCTGGGGGGCGGGGGAACCAAACTCTGGGGCCAACGTCCTGACTTTC.

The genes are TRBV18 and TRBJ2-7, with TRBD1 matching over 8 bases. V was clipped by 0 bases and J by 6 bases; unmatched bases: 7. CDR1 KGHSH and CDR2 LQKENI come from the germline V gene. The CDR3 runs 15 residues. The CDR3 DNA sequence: TGTGCCAGCTCACCACCGTCCGGACAGGGCTCCGAGCAGTACTTC. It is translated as CASSPPSGQGSEQYF. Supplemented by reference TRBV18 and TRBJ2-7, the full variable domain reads NAGVMQNPRHLVRRRGQEARLRCSPMKGHSHVYWYRQLPEEGLKFMVYLQKENIIDESGMPKERFSAEFPKEGPSILRIQQVVRGDSAAYFCASSPPSGQGSEQYFGPGTRLTVT.

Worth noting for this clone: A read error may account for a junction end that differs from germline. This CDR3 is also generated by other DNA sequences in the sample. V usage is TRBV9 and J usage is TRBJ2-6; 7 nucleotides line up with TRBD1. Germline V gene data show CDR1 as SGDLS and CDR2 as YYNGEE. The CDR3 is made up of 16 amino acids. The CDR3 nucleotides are TGTGCCAGCTCGACAGGGACCCTCTCTGGGGCCAACGTCTTGACTTTC. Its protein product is CASSTGTLSGANVLTF. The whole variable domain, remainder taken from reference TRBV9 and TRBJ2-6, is DSGVTQTPKHLITATGQRVTLRCSPRSGDLSVYWYQQSLDQGLQFLIQYYNGEERAKGNILERFSAQQFPDLHSELNLSSLELGDSALYFCASSTGTLSGANVLTFGAGSRLTVL.

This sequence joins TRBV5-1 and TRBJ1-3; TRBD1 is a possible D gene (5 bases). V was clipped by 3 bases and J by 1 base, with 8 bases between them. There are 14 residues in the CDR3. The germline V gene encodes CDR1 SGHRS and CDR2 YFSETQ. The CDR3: CASSSTDSGNTIYF. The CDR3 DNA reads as TGCGCCAGCAGCTCGACAGATTCTGGAAACACCATATATTTT.

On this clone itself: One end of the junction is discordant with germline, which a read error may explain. The CDR3 DNA sequence: TGTGCCAGCGAAACGGGACAGGGGGATCTTGGGCTCTTC. Its translation is CASETGQGDLGLF. This chain links TRBV6-1 with TRBJ2-1; 11 nucleotides align to TRBD1. This CDR3 comprises 13 residues. Germline assignment: CDR1 MNHNS and CDR2 SASEGT.

This chain's CDR3 is CASSLAPGYEQYF. The CDR3 bases are TGCGCCAGCAGCTTGGCCCCAGGGTACGAGCAGTACTTC. The rearrangement links TRBV5-1 to TRBJ2-7, with D tentatively TRBD1 (5 bases). Trimming took off 0 bases at V and 4 bases at J, with 8 bases between the two ends. Germline V gives CDR1 SGHRS, CDR2 YFSETQ. CDR3 length equals 13 residues.